Listed here is a single T cell receptor (beta chain). What it binds is unknown. Profiling relied on immunoSEQ multiplex PCR, and the TCRdb table lists in-frame clones only, not all of them. The sample holds 360,000 or so clones, around 89% seen once. These data belong to a study of Ad26.COV2.S vaccination and SARS-CoV-2 variants. Turning to the study itself: Once or twice, 56 days apart, Ad26.COV2.S was delivered intramuscularly. General study points: Reportedly, after vaccination the spike-specific CD8+ and CD4+ T cell responses displayed substantial breadth. The TCR breadth and depth analyses may have produced an underestimate of total T cell responses.

The sample's treatment: approximately 18 received Ad26.COV2.S at low or high dose, single or two shots; about 5 received placebo; per-sample allocation not given. The investigators took samples on day 63 after the first vaccine or placebo injection. Expressing Wuhan-strain SARS-CoV-2 spike, an Ad26 vector served as the vaccine. Here the sequenced sample was peripheral blood, taken in a trial of Ad26.COV2.S vaccine versus placebo. The clonotype was recovered from a person aged 18-65 years who received the Ad26.COV2.S COVID-19 vaccine or a placebo.

The CDR3 region is CASSLGQGLNEKLFF. DNA of the CDR3: TGTGCCAGCAGCTTGGGACAGGGGCTTAATGAAAAACTGTTTTTT. The V call is TRBV7-8, the J call TRBJ1-4; TRBD1 matches at 10 bases. J lost 4 bases, V lost 3 bases, and 2 bases had no gene match. Germline CDR1 is SGHVS and CDR2 is FQNEAQ. This CDR3 has 15 amino acids. Complete variable domain (other parts from reference TRBV7-8 and TRBJ1-4): GAGVSQSPRYKVAKRGQDVALRCDPISGHVSLFWYQQALGQGPEFLTYFQNEAQLDKSGLPSDRFFAERPEGSVSTLKIQRTQQEDSAVYLCASSLGQGLNEKLFFGSGTQLSVL.